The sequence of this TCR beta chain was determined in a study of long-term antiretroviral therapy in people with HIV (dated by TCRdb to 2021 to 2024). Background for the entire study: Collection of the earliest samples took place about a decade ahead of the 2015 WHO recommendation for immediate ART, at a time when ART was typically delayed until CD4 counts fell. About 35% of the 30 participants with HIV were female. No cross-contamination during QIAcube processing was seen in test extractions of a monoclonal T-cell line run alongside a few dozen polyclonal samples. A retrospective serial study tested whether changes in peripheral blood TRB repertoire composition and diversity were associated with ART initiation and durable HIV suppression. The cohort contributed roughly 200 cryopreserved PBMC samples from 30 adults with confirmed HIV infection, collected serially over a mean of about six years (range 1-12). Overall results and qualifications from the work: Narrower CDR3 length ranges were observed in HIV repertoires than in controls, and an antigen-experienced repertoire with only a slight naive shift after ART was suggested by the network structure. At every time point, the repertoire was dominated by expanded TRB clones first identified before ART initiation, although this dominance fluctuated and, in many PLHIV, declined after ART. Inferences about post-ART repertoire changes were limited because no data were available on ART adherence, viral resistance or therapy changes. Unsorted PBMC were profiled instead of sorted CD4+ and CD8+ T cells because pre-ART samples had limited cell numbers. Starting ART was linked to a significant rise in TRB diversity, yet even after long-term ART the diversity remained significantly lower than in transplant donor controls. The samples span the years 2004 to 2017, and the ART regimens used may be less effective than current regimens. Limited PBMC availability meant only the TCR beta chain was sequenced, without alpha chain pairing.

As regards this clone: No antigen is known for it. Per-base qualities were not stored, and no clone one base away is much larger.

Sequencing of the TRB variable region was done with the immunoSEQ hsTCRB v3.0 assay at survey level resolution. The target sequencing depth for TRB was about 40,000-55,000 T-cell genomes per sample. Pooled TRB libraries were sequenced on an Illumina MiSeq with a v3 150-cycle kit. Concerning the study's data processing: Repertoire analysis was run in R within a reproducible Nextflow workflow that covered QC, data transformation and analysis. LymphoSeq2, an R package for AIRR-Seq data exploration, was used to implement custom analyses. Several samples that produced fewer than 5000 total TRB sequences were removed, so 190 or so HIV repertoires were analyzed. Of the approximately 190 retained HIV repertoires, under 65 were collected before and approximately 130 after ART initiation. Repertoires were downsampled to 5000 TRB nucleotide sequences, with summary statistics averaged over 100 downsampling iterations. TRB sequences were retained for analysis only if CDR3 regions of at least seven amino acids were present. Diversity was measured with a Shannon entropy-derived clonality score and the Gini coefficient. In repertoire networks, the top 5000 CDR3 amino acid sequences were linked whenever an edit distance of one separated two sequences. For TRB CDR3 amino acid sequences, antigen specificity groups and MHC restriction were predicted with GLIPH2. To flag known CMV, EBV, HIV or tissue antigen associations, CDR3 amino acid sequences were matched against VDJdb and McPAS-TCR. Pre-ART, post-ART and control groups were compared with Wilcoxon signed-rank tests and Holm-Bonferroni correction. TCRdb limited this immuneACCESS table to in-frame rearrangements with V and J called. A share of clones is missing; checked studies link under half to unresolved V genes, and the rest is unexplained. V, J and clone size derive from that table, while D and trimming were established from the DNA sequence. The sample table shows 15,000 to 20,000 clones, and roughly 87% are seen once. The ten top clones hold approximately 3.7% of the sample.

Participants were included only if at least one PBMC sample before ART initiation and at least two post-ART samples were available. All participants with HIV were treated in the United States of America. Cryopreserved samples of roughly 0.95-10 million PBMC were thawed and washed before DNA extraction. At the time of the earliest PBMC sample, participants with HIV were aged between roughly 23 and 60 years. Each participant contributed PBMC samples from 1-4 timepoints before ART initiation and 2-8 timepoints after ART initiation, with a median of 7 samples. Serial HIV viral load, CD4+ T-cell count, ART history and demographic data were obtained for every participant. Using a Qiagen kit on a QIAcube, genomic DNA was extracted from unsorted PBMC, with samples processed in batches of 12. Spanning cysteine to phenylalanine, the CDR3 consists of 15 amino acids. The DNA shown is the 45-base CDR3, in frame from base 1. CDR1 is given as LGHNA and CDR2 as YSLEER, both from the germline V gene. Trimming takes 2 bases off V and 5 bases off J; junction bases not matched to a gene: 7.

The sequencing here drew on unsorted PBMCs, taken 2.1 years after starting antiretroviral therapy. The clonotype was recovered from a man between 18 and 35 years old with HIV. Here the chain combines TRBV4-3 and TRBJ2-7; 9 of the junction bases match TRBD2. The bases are TGCGCCAGCAGCCAACGTCCGGGACTAGCTGACGAGCAGTACTTC. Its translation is CASSQRPGLADEQYF.